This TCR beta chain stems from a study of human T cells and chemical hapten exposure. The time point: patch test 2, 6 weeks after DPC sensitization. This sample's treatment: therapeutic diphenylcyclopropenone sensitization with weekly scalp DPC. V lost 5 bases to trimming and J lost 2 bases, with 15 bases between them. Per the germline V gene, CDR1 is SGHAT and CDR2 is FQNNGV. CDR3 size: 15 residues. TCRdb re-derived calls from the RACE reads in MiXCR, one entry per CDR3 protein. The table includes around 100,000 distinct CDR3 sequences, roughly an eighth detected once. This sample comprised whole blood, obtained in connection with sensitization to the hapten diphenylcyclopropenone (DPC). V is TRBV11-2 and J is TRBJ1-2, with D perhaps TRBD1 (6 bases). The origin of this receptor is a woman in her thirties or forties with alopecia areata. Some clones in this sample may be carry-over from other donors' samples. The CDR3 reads CASSLSSQGNYGYTF. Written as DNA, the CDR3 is TGTGCCAGCAGCCTCAGTAGCCAGGGGAACTATGGCTACACCTTC.